Listed below are T cell receptor beta chains from one sample, sequenced in a study of cytomegalovirus exposure and HLA in healthy donors. Measured with immunoSEQ multiplex PCR; TCRdb has only the in-frame clones, and not every one. Here the sample spans about 80,000 clones, under 65% being singletons. Sequenced input: PBMCs. All receptors derive from a male donor in good health and CMV-seropositive. Each CDR3 is given without its conserved first and last residue. The order of the fields is V gene, clone size, J gene, CDR3 length, CDR3 protein. A row's size may be missing; if present it is once, few, many or a size class.

>TRBV28|NA|TRBJ2-3|12
ASSPGGVEDTQY
>TRBV30|NA|TRBJ1-5|14
AWSQSLAGGDQPQH
>TRBV28|once|TRBJ1-2|9
ASSLPPGYT
>TRBV5-1|few|TRBJ1-1|12
ASSLAPVNTEAF
>TRBV30|NA|TRBJ2-2|12
AWRYSGSSGELF
>TRBV4-2|NA|TRBJ2-7|13
ASSQEGGAGCEQY
>TRBV5-1|NA|TRBJ2-2|15
ASSGGAAVLNTGELF
>TRBV5-1|NA|TRBJ2-3|13
ASSLELAGGDTQY
>TRBV11-2|NA|TRBJ1-4|12
ASSLTGIREKLF
>TRBV6-1|NA|TRBJ1-2|11
ASSLNLGYGYT
>TRBV18|NA|TRBJ1-3|12
ASSPGAGGNTIY
>TRBV29-1|few|TRBJ1-1|11
SVGGTANTEAF
>TRBV9|NA|TRBJ2-3|14
ASSVDRDRVTDTQY
>TRBV27|NA|TRBJ2-1|10
ASSLGSGEQF
>TRBV6-5|NA|TRBJ2-5|12
ASSTPGGGETQY
>TRBV7-9|few|TRBJ2-2|12
SSSLVQNTGELF
>TRBV7-2|few|TRBJ1-5|13
ASSLAGTGAQPQH
>TRBV6-5|NA|TRBJ1-1|11
ASSDRSGTEAF
>TRBV6-6|NA|TRBJ1-4|13
ASTPTGVRGEKLF
>TRBV6-5|once|TRBJ1-5|14
ASSSRDRGNNQPQH
>TRBV28|NA|TRBJ2-7|12
ASSRDSGRYEQY
>TRBV5-5|NA|TRBJ2-6|17
ASSLLFTDRVSGANVLT
>TRBV30|NA|TRBJ1-2|10
AWSGDSYGYP
>TRBV7-8|NA|TRBJ2-7|11
ASSFGGSYEQY
>TRBV29-1|NA|TRBJ1-4|13
SVEDPDRGPEKLF
>TRBV27|NA|TRBJ2-7|12
ASRFGDSIYEQY
>TRBV6-5|NA|TRBJ1-4|12
ASSPTGLGEKLF
>TRBV11-2|NA|TRBJ2-7|13
ASSRTGNPFYEQY
>TRBV28|NA|TRBJ1-5|14
ASSLRTGGNNQPQH
>TRBV6-1|few|TRBJ1-2|10
ASIEPYVGYT
>TRBV20-1|NA|TRBJ2-7|9
SAREGREEY
>TRBV6-1|NA|TRBJ2-2|15
ASSALWGTSPTGELF
>TRBV4-2|few|TRBJ2-1|14
ASSQRDRYSYNEQF
>TRBV30|few|TRBJ1-6|14
AWTASGTGGNSPLH
>TRBV27|NA|TRBJ2-1|12
ASSSAGAYNEQF
>TRBV6-5|NA|TRBJ1-6|12
AGIYCGRDSPLH
>TRBV5-1|NA|TRBJ2-1|16
ASSLNPNGGANPSEQF
>TRBV5-1|NA|TRBJ2-7|13
ASSLGQGRDYEQY
>TRBV5-4|NA|TRBJ1-1|14
ASSLVMGPGYTEAF
>TRBV7-8|few|TRBJ2-6|17
ASSSAGLGRGSGANVLT
>TRBV5-4|NA|TRBJ1-2|13
ASSLGGGASYGYT
>TRBV7-9|NA|TRBJ1-4|16
ASSPRPQGVKTNEKLF
>TRBV9|NA|TRBJ2-1|15
ASSAMTSGSFYNEQF
>TRBV7-9|NA|TRBJ1-1|11
SSSLDRGAEAF
>TRBV7-2|NA|TRBJ1-6|14
ASSRGTGGYNSPLH
>TRBV2|few|TRBJ1-1|13
ASSGTGGWSTEAF
>TRBV29-1|few|TRBJ2-7|13
SVELTSGGSYEQY
>TRBV5-4|NA|TRBJ2-2|13
ASSWTGGNDGELF
>TRBV5-4|NA|TRBJ1-2|15
ASSLSLLLVTDYGYT
>TRBV19|NA|TRBJ1-5|13
ASSIQGLGNQPQH
>TRBV28|NA|TRBJ1-5|12
ASRGAGSNQPQH
>TRBV30|few|TRBJ1-1|11
AWSFQGYTEAF
>TRBV5-4|NA|TRBJ1-1|12
ASSLKGMNTEAF